The rows below give T cell receptor beta chains drawn from one sample of a study of PD-1 blockade in classical Hodgkin lymphoma. Sequencing was performed with immunoSEQ multiplex PCR; in TCRdb, only in-frame clones are kept and a portion is missing. The table shows more than 35,000 clones, with 60% to 85% occurring only once. The input for sequencing was peripheral blood mononuclear cells (PBMCs), taken at baseline. These receptor sequences come from a human donor with classical Hodgkin lymphoma. CDR3s include the opening cysteine and the closing phenylalanine or tryptophan. D genes are given only for firm matches. For some rows the clone size is stated as once, few or many, or as a class when expanded; others skip it.

TRBJ1-4 TRBV5-1 . . TGCGCCAGCAGGGTCCAGAATAGAGAAAAACTGTTTTTT CASRVQNREKLFF
TRBJ1-4 TRBV18 . TRBD1 TGTGCCAGCTCACCGATTCCCGGGACAGCAACTAATGAAAAACTGTTTTTT CASSPIPGTATNEKLFF
TRBJ2-7 TRBV6-5 . TRBD1 TGTGCCAGCAGGGTCGGGACAGGTTCGAAAGAGCAGTACTTC CASRVGTGSKEQYF
TRBJ2-5 TRBV30 . . TGTGCCTGGAGTGTATGGGGGGTTCAAGAGACCCAGTACTTC CAWSVWGVQETQYF
TRBJ2-3 TRBV29-1 once TRBD1 TGCAGCGTTACCGGGACAGCGCTAGATACGCAGTATTTT CSVTGTALDTQYF
TRBJ2-7 TRBV2 . . TGTGCCAGCAGTGGAGAGTACGAGCAGTACTTC CASSGEYEQYF
TRBJ1-3 TRBV6-5 . . TGTGCCAGCAGAAGGACTGTTGCCGGAAACACCATATATTTT CASRRTVAGNTIYF
TRBJ2-1 TRBV21-1 . . TGTGCCAGCAGCAAAGAAGGGAACTACAATGAGCAGTTCTTC CASSKEGNYNEQFF
TRBJ2-1 TRBV9 . TRBD1 TGTGCCAGCAGCGTAGGACAGGGGGATTACAATGAGCAGTTCTTC CASSVGQGDYNEQFF
TRBJ1-1 TRBV6-1 . . TGTGCCAGCAGTGTCCAGAGCACTGAAGCTTTCTTT CASSVQSTEAFF
TRBJ2-7 TRBV6-1 . TRBD2 TGTGCCAGCAGTGAATGGCTAGCGGGAGATGACGAGCAGTACTTC CASSEWLAGDDEQYF
TRBJ2-7 TRBV14 . TRBD1 TGTGCCAGCAGCCCAAATCCCGGGACAGGGGGCGTCGAGCAGTACTTC CASSPNPGTGGVEQYF
TRBJ2-3 TRBV7-2 . . TGTGCCAGCAGCCCCCGGGACCGACTAGATCAGTATTTT CASSPRDRLDQYF
TRBJ1-2 TRBV28 . . TGTGCCAGCAGTCCCCAGGGGCAGGACTATGGCTACACCTTC CASSPQGQDYGYTF
TRBJ2-5 TRBV28 once . TGTGCCAGCACCTTAGGGGGAAAGGAAGAGACCCAGTACTTC CASTLGGKEETQYF
TRBJ1-5 TRBV28 once TRBD1 TGTGCCAGCTCGGATGGGCGGACAGGGGGCAATCAGCCCCAGCATTTT CASSDGRTGGNQPQHF
TRBJ2-7 TRBV4-1 . . TGCGCCAGCAGCCCGGAAACCGGACAGTCCTACGAGCAGTACTTC CASSPETGQSYEQYF
TRBJ2-1 TRBV7-2 . . TGTGCCAGCAGCTTAGCTTGGGGACCTGAGTTCTTC CASSLAWGPEFF
TRBJ2-7 TRBV28 . . . CASSSSGQAYEQYF
TRBJ1-4 TRBV30 . . TGTGCCTGGAGCCCGGCAGGGAAGGAGAGTGAAAAACTGTTTTTT CAWSPAGKESEKLFF
TRBJ2-4 TRBV19 . . TGTGCCAGTAGTATGGACCGAGTCGGGTCCATTCAGTACTTC CASSMDRVGSIQYF
TRBJ1-5 TRBV6-5 . . TGTGCCAGCAGTAACTCCCCCGTATATAGCAATCAGCCCCAGCATTTT CASSNSPVYSNQPQHF
TRBJ2-7 TRBV9 once TRBD1 TGTGCCAGCAGCGGGACAGGGGCCACCTCCTACGAGCAGTACTTC CASSGTGATSYEQYF
TRBJ2-5 TRBV5-8 . . TGTGCCAGCACCTGGGGGGATCAAGAGACCCAGTACTTC CASTWGDQETQYF
TRBJ1-2 TRBV2 . TRBD1 TGTGCCAGCAGCCGGACAGGGGATGGCTACACCTTC CASSRTGDGYTF
TRBJ2-3 TRBV7-5 . . TGTGCCAGAAGCTTAGAAGGGCTCCCAGATACGCAGTATTTT CARSLEGLPDTQYF
TRBJ2-5 TRBV20-1 . . TGCAGTGCCTGGAGGAAGACCCAGTACTTC CSAWRKTQYF
TRBJ2-5 TRBV7-3 . TRBD2 TGTGCCAGCAGCTTAACTAGCGGGAGCGCAGAGACCCAGTACTTC CASSLTSGSAETQYF
TRBJ1-5 TRBV2 few . TGTGCCAGCAGTGAAGCGCTTCCGAACCAGCCCCAGCATTTT CASSEALPNQPQHF
TRBJ1-1 TRBV7-9 . TRBD1 TGTGCCAGCAGCTTGGACAGGCGCACTGAAGCTTTCTTT CASSLDRRTEAFF
TRBJ2-7 TRBV5-4 once . TGTGCCAGCAGCTTGGAAGCGAAACGGACCTACGAGCAGTACTTC CASSLEAKRTYEQYF
TRBJ2-2 TRBV9 . TRBD2 TGTGCCAGCAGCGTTTTCAGCGGGAGCACCGGGGAGCTGTTTTTT CASSVFSGSTGELFF
TRBJ2-3 TRBV9 . TRBD2 TGTGCCAGCAGCGGGAGTGGGTTGGCGGGAGTTGCAGATACGCAGTATTTT CASSGSGLAGVADTQYF
TRBJ2-3 TRBV7-3 . TRBD2 TGTGCCAGCAGCTCCAGAAGACTAGCGGGAGGGAGGAGGAGCACAGATACGCAGTATTTT CASSSRRLAGGRRSTDTQYF
TRBJ2-7 TRBV5-6 . . TGTGCCAGCAAAGGGGAGGGCAGGGGCCACGAGCAGTACTTC CASKGEGRGHEQYF
TRBJ2-3 TRBV7-3 . . TGTGCCAGCAGCTTAACCCTAGCAGATACGCAGTATTTT CASSLTLADTQYF
TRBJ2-3 TRBV5-1 . TRBD1 TGCGCCAGCAGCTTGGCCCTGGCAGGGGGCTGGAAAGATACGCAGTATTTT CASSLALAGGWKDTQYF
TRBJ2-7 TRBV2 few . TGTGCCAGCAGTGAAGGTGGCGAGCAGTACTTC CASSEGGEQYF
TRBJ1-5 TRBV7-9 . . TGTGCCAGCAGCTTAGATGGGGGGCTGACGCCCCAGCATTTT CASSLDGGLTPQHF
TRBJ2-3 TRBV7-9 . . TGTGCCAGCAGCCAACCGGGTTCCGGCACAGATACGCAGTATTTT CASSQPGSGTDTQYF
TRBJ2-3 TRBV6-1 . . TGTGCCAGCAGTGGCAACTGGGGCACAGATACGCAGTATTTT CASSGNWGTDTQYF
TRBJ2-1 TRBV6-5 . TRBD2 TGTGCCAGCAGTTCCGGGACTAGCGCCCACAATGAGCAGTTCTTC CASSSGTSAHNEQFF
TRBJ2-3 TRBV29-1 . TRBD2 TGCAGCGTTGGCTCGACTAGCGGGAGTTTGGATACGCAGTATTTT CSVGSTSGSLDTQYF
TRBJ1-2 TRBV4-3 . . TGCGCCAGCAGCCAAGATCTAGGGCAGTCCTATGGCTACACCTTC CASSQDLGQSYGYTF
TRBJ1-4 TRBV5-1 . . TGCGCCAGCAGCTTGGGGGACGAAGGGGAAAAACTGTTTTTT CASSLGDEGEKLFF
TRBJ2-5 TRBV11-3 . . TGTGCCAGCAGCCCCTCCGACCGCAATCCCCAAGAGACCCAGTACTTC CASSPSDRNPQETQYF
TRBJ2-1 TRBV19 few TRBD2 TGTGCCAGTACCCCGGGACTAGGAAGGTATGAGCAGTTCTTC CASTPGLGRYEQFF
TRBJ2-1 TRBV11-3 once TRBD2 TGTGCCAGCAGCCTTTCGGGAGGGATATACAATGAGCAGTTCTTC CASSLSGGIYNEQFF
TRBJ1-5 TRBV5-6 . TRBD1 TGTGCCAGCAGCTTGTTTGACAGGGAAAATCAGCCCCAGCATTTT CASSLFDRENQPQHF
TRBJ2-3 TRBV2 . . TGTGCCAGCAAGGGGGGCAGAAGCACAGATACGCAGTATTTT CASKGGRSTDTQYF